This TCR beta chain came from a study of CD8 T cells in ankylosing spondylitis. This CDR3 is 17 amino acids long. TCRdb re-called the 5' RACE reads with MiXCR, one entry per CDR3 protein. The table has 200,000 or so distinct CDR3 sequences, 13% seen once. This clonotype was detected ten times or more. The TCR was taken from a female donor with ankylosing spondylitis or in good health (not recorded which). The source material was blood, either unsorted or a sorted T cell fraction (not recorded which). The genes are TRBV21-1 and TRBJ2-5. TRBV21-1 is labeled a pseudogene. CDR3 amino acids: CASSKADSRLATGAQYF. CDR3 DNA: TGTGCCAGCAGCAAAGCCGACTCTAGGCTCGCAACCGGAGCCCAGTACTTC.